This T cell receptor beta chain was sequenced in a study of response to subunit inactivated influenza vaccine. Study results and caveats: The authors offered the suggestion that each seasonal influenza vaccination recruits few new T cells.

The length of the CDR3 is 17 residues. Trimming left V 0 bases short and J 6 bases short, with 18 bases between. CDR1 is MNHEY, CDR2 SVGAGI, per germline. Each CDR3 protein is one row after TCRdb ran MiXCR on the RT-PCR reads. The sample lists hundreds of thousands of distinct CDR3 sequences; about 7.6% were seen once. This clonotype came up a few times. Its specificity is not known. The sample consisted of PBMCs from blood, taken around 25 months after vaccination. The J gene is TRBJ2-1, the V gene TRBV6-5; no clear D. The receptor was isolated from a man aged 50-75 years who received an inactivated influenza vaccine. The chain's CDR3 is CASSYSKGLRAVNEQFF. The CDR3 region has the DNA TGTGCCAGCAGTTACTCGAAGGGATTACGGGCGGTCAATGAGCAGTTCTTC.